The 16 T cell receptor beta chains below come from one sample, sequenced in a study of blood T cell repertoires in COVID-19. Generated by immunoSEQ multiplex PCR, the TCRdb table keeps only in-frame clones and is missing some. The sample holds around 250,000 clones, 90% seen once. Sequenced sample: peripheral blood. Receptors were obtained from a woman between 55 and 75 years old with COVID-19, enrolled during active disease.

This chain links TRBV7-2 with TRBJ2-3, with 11 nucleotides matching TRBD2. The CDR3 is 17 amino acids. Looked up from germline, CDR1 is SGHTA and CDR2 is FQGNSA. V was clipped by 3 bases and J by 1 base; unmatched bases: 6. DNA for the CDR3: TGTGCCAGCAGCTTTGATCTAGCGGGGGGCCGCACAGATACGCAGTATTTT. This sequence encodes CASSFDLAGGRTDTQYF.

The chain is built from TRBV6-5 and TRBJ2-1; 7 bases are shared with TRBD1. Per the germline V gene, CDR1 is MNHEY and CDR2 is SVGAGI. The trim removed 8 bases at V and 5 bases at J, leaving 12 bases unmatched. The CDR3 is 15 amino acids. This CDR3 is CASGRGRQVNNEQFF. For the CDR3, the DNA is TGTGCCAGCGGTAGGGGGCGCCAAGTCAACAATGAGCAGTTCTTC.

The CDR3 loop is CASSLLTVRDRNTEAFF. In DNA form, the CDR3 reads TGCGCCAGCAGCTTGCTCACCGTCCGAGATCGGAACACTGAAGCTTTCTTT. The V gene is TRBV5-1, the J gene TRBJ1-1, with D hard to call. Deletions cut 1 base from V and 1 base from J, with 17 bases between. Germline V gives CDR1 SGHRS, CDR2 YFSETQ. The CDR3 covers 17 residues.

The chain has TRBV19 and TRBJ1-5; TRBD1 agrees at 12 bases. CDR1 is LNHDA and CDR2 is SQIVND in the germline V gene (reference sequence). CDR3 length: 16 amino acids. J was trimmed by 1 base and V by 8 bases; bases with no gene match: 6. CDR3: CASAGTGGTSNQPQHF. For the CDR3, the DNA is TGTGCCAGTGCTGGGACAGGGGGCACGAGCAATCAGCCCCAGCATTTT.

The chain combines TRBV27 with TRBJ2-3, with D maybe TRBD1 (5 bases). V was cut by 3 bases and J by 3 bases, with 13 bases left in between. CDR1 MNHEY and CDR2 SMNVEV come from the germline V gene (reference sequence). This CDR3 spans 15 amino acids. CDR3 sequence reads: CASSFVGAGTDTQYF. For the CDR3, the DNA is TGTGCCAGCAGTTTTGTAGGGGCAGGTACAGATACGCAGTATTTT.

This sequence joins TRBV4-3 and TRBJ2-5; D is ambiguous. CDR3 length equals 14 residues. With 4 bases removed from V and 5 bases from J, the gap between germline ends came to 14 bases. Germline CDR1 and CDR2: LGHNA and YSLEER. The CDR3 DNA reads as TGCGCCAGCAGCCCGAGCGTCTCGTCGGAGACCCAGTACTTC. Protein product: CASSPSVSSETQYF.

This chain links TRBV6-1 with TRBJ1-6; TRBD1 might be the D (5 bases). Trimming stripped 1 base from V and 2 bases from J, with 9 bases between. Germline V gives CDR1 MNHNS, CDR2 SASEGT. The length of the CDR3 is 16 residues. CDR3 amino acids: CASSEVFRAYNSPLHF. CDR3 in DNA: TGTGCCAGCAGTGAAGTATTCAGGGCCTATAATTCACCCCTCCACTTT.

The V call is TRBV4-3, the J call TRBJ2-1; tentative D call: TRBD1 (6 bases). CDR1 and CDR2 from the germline V gene are LGHNA and YSLEER. With 5 bases removed from V and 0 bases from J, the gap between germline ends came to 14 bases. The CDR3 has 16 residues. DNA of the CDR3: TGCGCCAGCAGCAGGGACACGAGAATCTCCTACAATGAGCAGTTCTTC. Protein sequence: CASSRDTRISYNEQFF.

The genes are TRBV5-8 and TRBJ2-7, with D possibly matching TRBD1 (8 bases). There are 15 residues in the CDR3. Deletions cut 0 bases from V and 2 bases from J, with 12 bases between. Germline values: CDR1 SGHTS, CDR2 YDEGEE. Here the CDR3 DNA reads TGTGCCAGCAGCTTGGTACAGGGGGGGACCTACGAGCAGTACTTC. This encodes CASSLVQGGTYEQYF. The full variable domain, with the rest looked up from reference TRBV5-8 and TRBJ2-7, is EAGVTQSPTHLIKTRGQQATLRCSPISGHTSVYWYQQALGLGLQFLLWYDEGEERNRGNFPPRFSGRQFPNYSSELNVNALELEDSALYLCASSLVQGGTYEQYFGPGTRLTVT.

The chain has TRBV7-3 and TRBJ1-5, with 8 bases aligning to TRBD1. Per the germline V gene, CDR1 is SGHTA and CDR2 is FQGTGA. The CDR3 is 17 residues long. V shed 2 bases, J shed 2 bases, and the junction held 8 bases outside the gene matches. CDR3 nucleotides: TGTGCCAGCAGCTTACCAGGGGGCGCGATGGGCAATCAGCCCCAGCATTTT. Translating it yields CASSLPGGAMGNQPQHF.

V and J are TRBV4-3 and TRBJ1-1; D gene ambiguous. Germline CDR1 and CDR2: LGHNA and YSLEER. The CDR3 is 14 residues long. The V gene lost 2 bases and the J gene lost 1 base, with 8 bases spanning the gap. The CDR3 DNA sequence: TGCGCCAGCAGCCAATACAGCAGGAACACTGAAGCTTTCTTT. It codes for CASSQYSRNTEAFF.

There are a few counts of this clone. The CDR3 bases are TGCAGTGCTATTGAAACAGTTAATCAGCCCCAGCATTTT. It yields the protein CSAIETVNQPQHF. The genes are TRBV20-1 and TRBJ1-5; D is unclear. The germline V and J ends were trimmed by 4 bases and 4 bases, with 11 bases remaining between them. This CDR3 has 13 residues. The germline V gene has CDR1 DFQATT and CDR2 SNEGSKA (reference sequence).

The V gene is TRBV29-1, the J gene TRBJ2-7, with a possible D match to TRBD1 (6 bases). Germline V gene sequence: CDR1 SQVTM, CDR2 ANQGSEA. V was cut by 5 bases and J by 3 bases, with 14 bases left in between. The CDR3 extends over 13 amino acids. The CDR3: CSVTRTAGYEQYF. The CDR3 bases are TGCAGCGTTACAAGGACAGCTGGCTACGAGCAGTACTTC.

V and J are TRBV5-1 and TRBJ2-4, with D possibly TRBD1 on 6 matching bases. Trimming left V 3 bases short and J 5 bases short, with 12 bases between. CDR1 is SGHRS and CDR2 is YFSETQ in the germline V gene. The CDR3 is 14 residues long. The DNA for the CDR3 is TGCGCCAGCAGCTCCGGACAGAGCGAAAACATTCAGTACTTC. It encodes CASSSGQSENIQYF.

This clone was counted a single time. The chain combines TRBV15 with TRBJ2-5; TRBD2 might be the D (5 bases). The V gene lost 0 bases and the J gene lost 5 bases, with 13 bases spanning the gap. This CDR3 has 15 residues. Germline CDR1 reads LNHNV; CDR2 reads YYDKDF (reference sequence). This CDR3 is CATSRERRGSETQYF. CDR3 sequence (DNA): TGTGCCACCAGCAGAGAACGACGAGGGAGTGAGACCCAGTACTTC.

The chain couples TRBV6-2 or TRBV6-3 to TRBJ2-5; D may be TRBD2 (5 bases). Germline V CDR1 and CDR2: MNHEY, SVGEGT. CDR3 length equals 16 residues. Trimming took 2 bases from V and 2 from J, leaving 15 bases between them. The CDR3 spells CASSYTRGNRQETQYF. The CDR3 DNA reads as TGTGCCAGCAGTTACACCAGAGGGAATCGACAAGAGACCCAGTACTTC.